This note documents a single T cell receptor beta chain sequence. The antigen is unknown. Because it lacks the conserved phenylalanine or tryptophan at the end, this CDR3 is likely a read error. This entry belongs to a study of blood T cells in healthy people across ages. Study-wide results and caveats: Correlation between TCR beta diversity and naive T cell percentage was strong.

The V and J ends lost 0 bases and 10 bases respectively, with 16 bases between them. CDR1 is LNHNV, CDR2 YYDKDF, per germline (reference sequence). The CDR3 is 15 residues long. Next came a second PCR, run for about 7 to 12 cycles, which used a sample-barcoded 5' primer along with a J-beta primer mix. TCRdb reprocessed the 5' RACE reads with MiXCR, giving one entry per CDR3 protein. The sample lists about 1.4 million distinct CDR3 sequences; 59% were seen once. This chain joins TRBV15 and TRBJ2-1; D gene unclear. This clonotype was sampled from a man aged 18-30 years in good health. Sequencing was done on a sample of blood. Here the CDR3 reads CATSRDLSGSTEQFV. CDR3 DNA: TGTGCCACCAGCAGAGATCTCTCAGGATCGACCGAGCAGTTCGTC.